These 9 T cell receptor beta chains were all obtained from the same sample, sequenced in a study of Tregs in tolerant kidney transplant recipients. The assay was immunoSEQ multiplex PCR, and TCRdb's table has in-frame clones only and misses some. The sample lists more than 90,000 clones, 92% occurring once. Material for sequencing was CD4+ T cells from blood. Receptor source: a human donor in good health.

The CDR3 loop reads CASSYAGIGNYGYTF. The CDR3 DNA sequence: TGTGCCAGCAGTTACGCAGGGATAGGGAACTATGGCTACACCTTC. The gene calls are TRBV6-5 and TRBJ1-2; possibly TRBD1 for D (5 bases). Between the trimmed V and J ends, which lost 2 bases and 2 bases, there was a span of 12 bases. CDR3 length: 15 residues. CDR1 and CDR2 (germline): MNHEY, SVGAGI.

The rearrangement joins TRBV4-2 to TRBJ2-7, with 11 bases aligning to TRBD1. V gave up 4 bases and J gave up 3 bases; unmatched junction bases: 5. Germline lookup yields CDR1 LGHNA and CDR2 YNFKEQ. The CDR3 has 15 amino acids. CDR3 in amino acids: CASSLRTGGIYEQYF. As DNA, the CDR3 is TGTGCCAGCAGCCTTAGGACAGGGGGCATCTACGAGCAGTACTTC.

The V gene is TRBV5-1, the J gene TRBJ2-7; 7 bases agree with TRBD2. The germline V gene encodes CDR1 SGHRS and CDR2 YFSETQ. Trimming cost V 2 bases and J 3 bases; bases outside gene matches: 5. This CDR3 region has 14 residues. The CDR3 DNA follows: TGCGCCAGCAGCTTCACGGAGCGGGGCTACGAGCAGTACTTC. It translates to CASSFTERGYEQYF.

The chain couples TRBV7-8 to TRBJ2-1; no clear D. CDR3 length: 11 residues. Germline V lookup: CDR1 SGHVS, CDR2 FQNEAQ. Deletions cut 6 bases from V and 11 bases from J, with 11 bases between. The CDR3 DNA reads TGTGCCAGCAGTCTCTCGGAGAAGCAGTTCTTC. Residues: CASSLSEKQFF.

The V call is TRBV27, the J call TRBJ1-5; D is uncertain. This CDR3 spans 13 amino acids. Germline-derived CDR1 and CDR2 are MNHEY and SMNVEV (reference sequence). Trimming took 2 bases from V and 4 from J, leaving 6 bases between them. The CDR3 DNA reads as TGTGCCAGCAGTTTAAAGAGGAATCAGCCCCAGCATTTT. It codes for CASSLKRNQPQHF.

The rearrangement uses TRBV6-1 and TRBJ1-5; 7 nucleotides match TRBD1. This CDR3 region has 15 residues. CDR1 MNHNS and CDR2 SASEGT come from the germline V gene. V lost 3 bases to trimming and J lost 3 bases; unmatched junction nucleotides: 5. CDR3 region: CASSEWGQNNQPQHF. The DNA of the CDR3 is TGTGCCAGCAGTGAGTGGGGACAGAACAATCAGCCCCAGCATTTT.

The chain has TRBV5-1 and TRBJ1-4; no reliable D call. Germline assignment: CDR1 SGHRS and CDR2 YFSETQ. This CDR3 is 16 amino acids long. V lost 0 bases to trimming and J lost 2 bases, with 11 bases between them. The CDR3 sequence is CASSLGYSTTNEKLFF. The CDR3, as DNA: TGCGCCAGCAGCTTGGGCTACAGTACGACTAATGAAAAACTGTTTTTT.

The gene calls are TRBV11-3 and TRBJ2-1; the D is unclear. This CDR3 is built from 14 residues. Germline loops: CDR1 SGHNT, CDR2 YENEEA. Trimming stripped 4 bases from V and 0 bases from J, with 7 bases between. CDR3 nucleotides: TGTGCCAGCAGCTCCGACGGCTCCTACAATGAGCAGTTCTTC. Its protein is CASSSDGSYNEQFF.

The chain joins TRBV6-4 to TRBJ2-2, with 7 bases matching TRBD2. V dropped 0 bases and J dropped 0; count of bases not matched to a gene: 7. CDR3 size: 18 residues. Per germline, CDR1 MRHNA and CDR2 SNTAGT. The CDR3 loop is CASSDSKASGANTGELFF. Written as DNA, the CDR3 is TGTGCCAGCAGTGACTCGAAGGCTAGCGGAGCGAACACCGGGGAGCTGTTTTTT.